This is a list of T cell receptor beta chains from one sample in a study of blood T cell repertoires in COVID-19. Method: immunoSEQ multiplex PCR; TCRdb's copy keeps in-frame clones and lacks some. Of a few hundred thousand clones listed, around four fifths are singletons. Sequenced: PBMCs or T cells enriched from blood (not recorded which). The source is a woman aged 45-65 years who had recovered from COVID-19. Each CDR3 is given with its conserved first and last residue. Fields, in order: CDR3 length, clone size, D gene, V gene, J gene, CDR3 protein, CDR3 DNA. The D gene is left open where the match is weak. For some rows the clone size is stated as once, few or many, or as a class when expanded; others skip it.

CDR3 length: 15; clone size: NA; D gene: TRBD2; V gene: TRBV13; J gene: TRBJ2-3; CDR3 protein: CASSSGTSGSDTQYF; CDR3 DNA: TGTGCCAGCAGCTCTGGGACTAGCGGATCAGATACGCAGTATTTT
CDR3 length: 14; clone size: NA; D gene: TRBD2; V gene: TRBV5-4; J gene: TRBJ2-7; CDR3 protein: CASSREGPPREQYF; CDR3 DNA: TGTGCCAGCAGCCGGGAGGGCCCTCCCCGCGAGCAGTACTTC
CDR3 length: 13; clone size: NA; D gene: TRBD1; V gene: TRBV15; J gene: TRBJ1-1; CDR3 protein: CATKGQANTEAFF; CDR3 DNA: TGTGCCACCAAAGGACAGGCCAACACTGAAGCTTTCTTT
CDR3 length: 16; clone size: few; D gene: TRBD1; V gene: TRBV14; J gene: TRBJ1-6; CDR3 protein: CASSQGRQGFNSPLHF; CDR3 DNA: TGTGCCAGCAGCCAGGGCCGACAGGGTTTTAATTCACCCCTCCACTTT
CDR3 length: 14; clone size: once; D gene: NA; V gene: TRBV9; J gene: TRBJ2-3; CDR3 protein: CASSVAGATDTQYF; CDR3 DNA: TGTGCCAGCAGCGTAGCTGGGGCAACAGATACGCAGTATTTT
CDR3 length: 12; clone size: NA; D gene: NA; V gene: TRBV3-1/TRBV3-2; J gene: TRBJ2-5; CDR3 protein: CASSRVPETQYF; CDR3 DNA: TGTGCCAGCAGCCGCGTCCCAGAGACCCAGTACTTC
CDR3 length: 16; clone size: NA; D gene: TRBD1; V gene: TRBV5-1; J gene: TRBJ1-2; CDR3 protein: CASSLGTGARGRDYTF; CDR3 DNA: TGCGCCAGCAGCTTGGGGACAGGGGCAAGGGGAAGAGACTACACCTTC
CDR3 length: 17; clone size: NA; D gene: TRBD2; V gene: TRBV10-1; J gene: TRBJ2-3; CDR3 protein: CASSELTGLASTDTQYF; CDR3 DNA: TGCGCCAGCAGTGAGTTAACAGGACTAGCGAGCACAGATACGCAGTATTTT
CDR3 length: 14; clone size: NA; D gene: NA; V gene: TRBV10-3; J gene: TRBJ1-5; CDR3 protein: CAISPGNSNQPQHF; CDR3 DNA: TGTGCCATCAGTCCAGGGAATAGCAATCAGCCCCAGCATTTT
CDR3 length: 12; clone size: once; D gene: TRBD1; V gene: TRBV3-1/TRBV3-2; J gene: TRBJ2-1; CDR3 protein: CASSQSGTGQFF; CDR3 DNA: TGTGCCAGCAGCCAGTCCGGGACAGGGCAGTTCTTC
CDR3 length: 15; clone size: NA; D gene: TRBD1; V gene: TRBV27; J gene: TRBJ1-1; CDR3 protein: CASSSTGAGSTEAFF; CDR3 DNA: TGTGCCAGCAGTTCAACAGGGGCAGGCAGCACTGAAGCTTTCTTT
CDR3 length: 13; clone size: once; D gene: NA; V gene: TRBV7-9; J gene: TRBJ2-3; CDR3 protein: CASSKGVVDTQYF; CDR3 DNA: TGTGCCAGCAGCAAGGGAGTGGTAGATACGCAGTATTTT
CDR3 length: 13; clone size: NA; D gene: NA; V gene: TRBV7-2; J gene: TRBJ2-1; CDR3 protein: CASSFRGGGEQFF; CDR3 DNA: TGTGCCAGCAGCTTTAGGGGAGGGGGTGAGCAGTTCTTC
CDR3 length: 14; clone size: NA; D gene: NA; V gene: TRBV10-3; J gene: TRBJ1-4; CDR3 protein: CAISEGAANEKLFF; CDR3 DNA: TGTGCCATCAGTGAGGGGGCGGCTAATGAAAAACTGTTTTTT
CDR3 length: 13; clone size: NA; D gene: NA; V gene: TRBV28; J gene: TRBJ1-5; CDR3 protein: CASSYSSNQPQHF; CDR3 DNA: TGTGCCAGCAGTTATAGTAGCAATCAGCCCCAGCATTTT
CDR3 length: 16; clone size: few; D gene: NA; V gene: TRBV10-3; J gene: TRBJ1-2; CDR3 protein: CAISAPGQRLSYGYTF; CDR3 DNA: TGTGCCATCAGTGCACCAGGACAGAGGCTTTCCTATGGCTACACCTTC
CDR3 length: 15; clone size: NA; D gene: NA; V gene: TRBV30; J gene: TRBJ1-4; CDR3 protein: CAWSDHRETNEKLFF; CDR3 DNA: TGTGCCTGGAGCGACCACAGGGAGACTAATGAAAAACTGTTTTTT
CDR3 length: 16; clone size: NA; D gene: NA; V gene: TRBV30; J gene: TRBJ1-1; CDR3 protein: CAWRTGSLVRNTEAFF; CDR3 DNA: TGTGCCTGGAGAACAGGGTCCTTGGTCAGGAACACTGAAGCTTTCTTT
CDR3 length: 16; clone size: NA; D gene: NA; V gene: TRBV30; J gene: TRBJ1-3; CDR3 protein: CAWSKRQEVSGNTIYF; CDR3 DNA: TGTGCCTGGAGTAAACGACAGGAAGTCTCTGGAAACACCATATATTTT
CDR3 length: 12; clone size: NA; D gene: NA; V gene: TRBV5-6; J gene: TRBJ2-7; CDR3 protein: CASSESGDEQYF; CDR3 DNA: TGTGCCAGCAGCGAATCAGGGGACGAGCAGTACTTC
CDR3 length: 15; clone size: NA; D gene: NA; V gene: TRBV18; J gene: TRBJ1-1; CDR3 protein: CASSPLQAAGTEAFF; CDR3 DNA: TGTGCCAGCTCACCCCTGCAGGCCGCGGGCACTGAAGCTTTCTTT
CDR3 length: 18; clone size: NA; D gene: NA; V gene: TRBV4-1; J gene: TRBJ2-7; CDR3 protein: CASSQEGQGIPKPYEQYF; CDR3 DNA: TGCGCCAGCAGCCAAGAGGGCCAGGGAATACCAAAACCCTACGAGCAGTACTTC
CDR3 length: 13; clone size: NA; D gene: NA; V gene: TRBV6-2/TRBV6-3; J gene: TRBJ1-1; CDR3 protein: CASSYGPSTEAFF; CDR3 DNA: TGTGCCAGCAGTTACGGGCCGTCCACTGAAGCTTTCTTT
CDR3 length: 14; clone size: NA; D gene: TRBD1; V gene: TRBV5-1; J gene: TRBJ2-2; CDR3 protein: CASSLRQGGGELFF; CDR3 DNA: TGCGCCAGCAGTCTAAGACAGGGTGGTGGGGAGCTGTTTTTT
CDR3 length: 13; clone size: NA; D gene: TRBD1; V gene: TRBV11-3; J gene: TRBJ2-5; CDR3 protein: CASRGGLEETQYF; CDR3 DNA: TGTGCCAGCAGAGGGGGCCTTGAGGAGACCCAGTACTTC
CDR3 length: 19; clone size: once; D gene: TRBD1; V gene: TRBV3-1/TRBV3-2; J gene: TRBJ1-2; CDR3 protein: CASSHSYLSRDRDLDGYTF; CDR3 DNA: TGTGCCAGCAGCCATTCTTATCTAAGTCGCGACAGGGATCTCGATGGCTACACCTTC
CDR3 length: 15; clone size: NA; D gene: NA; V gene: TRBV30; J gene: TRBJ1-1; CDR3 protein: CAWILRGLPDTEAFF; CDR3 DNA: TGTGCCTGGATCCTGCGGGGACTACCGGACACTGAAGCTTTCTTT
CDR3 length: 17; clone size: NA; D gene: TRBD1; V gene: TRBV18; J gene: TRBJ1-4; CDR3 protein: CASSPTLARDRNEKLFF; CDR3 DNA: TGTGCCAGCTCACCAACCTTAGCCCGGGACAGGAATGAAAAACTGTTTTTT
CDR3 length: 15; clone size: NA; D gene: NA; V gene: TRBV9; J gene: TRBJ1-1; CDR3 protein: CASSVGGGINTEAFF; CDR3 DNA: TGTGCCAGCAGCGTAGGTGGGGGGATAAACACTGAAGCTTTCTTT
CDR3 length: 14; clone size: few; D gene: NA; V gene: TRBV19; J gene: TRBJ2-7; CDR3 protein: CASSIFAGSYEQYF; CDR3 DNA: TGTGCCAGTAGTATTTTTGCGGGGAGCTACGAGCAGTACTTC
CDR3 length: 15; clone size: NA; D gene: TRBD1; V gene: TRBV6-5; J gene: TRBJ2-6; CDR3 protein: CASRRGRYGANVLTF; CDR3 DNA: TGTGCCAGCAGGAGGGGGCGCTATGGGGCCAACGTCCTGACTTTC
CDR3 length: 14; clone size: NA; D gene: NA; V gene: TRBV29-1; J gene: TRBJ1-1; CDR3 protein: CSVESGIRTRGAFF; CDR3 DNA: TGCAGCGTTGAATCCGGGATTCGGACGAGAGGAGCTTTCTTT
CDR3 length: 16; clone size: NA; D gene: TRBD2; V gene: TRBV11-3; J gene: TRBJ2-2; CDR3 protein: CASSLSLAGGQGELFF; CDR3 DNA: TGTGCCAGCAGCTTAAGTCTAGCGGGGGGGCAGGGGGAGCTGTTTTTT
CDR3 length: 18; clone size: NA; D gene: NA; V gene: TRBV7-2; J gene: TRBJ1-6; CDR3 protein: CASSLVGRGPSYNSPLHF; CDR3 DNA: TGTGCCAGCAGCTTAGTCGGGCGGGGGCCCTCCTATAATTCACCCCTCCACTTT
CDR3 length: 14; clone size: NA; D gene: NA; V gene: TRBV5-4; J gene: TRBJ2-2; CDR3 protein: CASKGSGSTGELFF; CDR3 DNA: TGTGCCAGCAAGGGCAGCGGTAGCACCGGGGAGCTGTTTTTT
CDR3 length: 15; clone size: NA; D gene: NA; V gene: TRBV21-1; J gene: TRBJ1-4; CDR3 protein: CASSELQGTGEKLFF; CDR3 DNA: TGTGCCAGCAGCGAACTACAGGGTACTGGAGAAAAACTGTTTTTT
CDR3 length: 15; clone size: NA; D gene: TRBD1; V gene: TRBV28; J gene: TRBJ2-7; CDR3 protein: CASSLWGQARDEQYF; CDR3 DNA: TGTGCCAGCAGTTTATGGGGACAGGCTAGGGACGAGCAGTACTTC
CDR3 length: 16; clone size: NA; D gene: NA; V gene: TRBV9; J gene: TRBJ1-3; CDR3 protein: CASSVVPTGSGNTIYF; CDR3 DNA: TGTGCCAGCAGCGTAGTCCCCACAGGGTCTGGAAACACCATATATTTT
CDR3 length: 13; clone size: NA; D gene: NA; V gene: TRBV10-3; J gene: TRBJ2-7; CDR3 protein: CASRDSEPYEQYF; CDR3 DNA: TGTGCCTCGCGGGACAGCGAACCCTACGAGCAGTACTTC
CDR3 length: 15; clone size: NA; D gene: TRBD2; V gene: TRBV6-1; J gene: TRBJ2-7; CDR3 protein: CASKPSGGTFYEQYF; CDR3 DNA: TGTGCCAGCAAACCGAGCGGGGGGACATTCTACGAGCAGTACTTC
CDR3 length: 17; clone size: once; D gene: TRBD1; V gene: TRBV29-1; J gene: TRBJ1-2; CDR3 protein: CSVDRDRGDSANYGYTF; CDR3 DNA: TGCAGCGTTGACCGGGACAGGGGGGATTCGGCTAACTATGGCTACACCTTC
CDR3 length: 15; clone size: once; D gene: NA; V gene: TRBV6-5; J gene: TRBJ2-6; CDR3 protein: CASSRQAFGANVLTF; CDR3 DNA: TGTGCCAGCAGTAGACAGGCCTTTGGGGCCAACGTCCTGACTTTC
CDR3 length: 17; clone size: NA; D gene: TRBD2; V gene: TRBV6-2/TRBV6-3; J gene: TRBJ2-7; CDR3 protein: CASSYSTSGTGLWEQYF; CDR3 DNA: TGTGCCAGCAGTTACTCGACTAGCGGGACCGGGCTTTGGGAGCAGTACTTC
CDR3 length: 15; clone size: few; D gene: TRBD2; V gene: TRBV7-2; J gene: TRBJ2-7; CDR3 protein: CASSRGLAGGSEQYF; CDR3 DNA: TGTGCCAGCAGCCGGGGACTAGCGGGAGGCTCCGAGCAGTACTTC
CDR3 length: 13; clone size: NA; D gene: TRBD1; V gene: TRBV5-5; J gene: TRBJ2-2; CDR3 protein: CASSWTGSGELFF; CDR3 DNA: TGTGCCAGCAGCTGGACAGGGTCCGGGGAGCTGTTTTTT
CDR3 length: 15; clone size: NA; D gene: TRBD2; V gene: TRBV5-6; J gene: TRBJ2-1; CDR3 protein: CASSPYSGRADEQFF; CDR3 DNA: TGTGCCAGCAGCCCCTATAGCGGGAGGGCCGATGAGCAGTTCTTC
CDR3 length: 16; clone size: NA; D gene: NA; V gene: TRBV11-3; J gene: TRBJ2-7; CDR3 protein: CASSLRLGGRVYEQYF; CDR3 DNA: TGTGCCAGCAGCTTAAGGCTTGGGGGCAGGGTCTACGAGCAGTACTTC
CDR3 length: 17; clone size: NA; D gene: NA; V gene: TRBV11-3; J gene: TRBJ2-2; CDR3 protein: CASSLGSRVHYTGELFF; CDR3 DNA: TGTGCCAGCAGCTTAGGTTCACGGGTACATTACACCGGGGAGCTGTTTTTT
CDR3 length: 17; clone size: NA; D gene: NA; V gene: TRBV19; J gene: TRBJ1-5; CDR3 protein: CASSIDLPGYSNQPQHF; CDR3 DNA: TGTGCCAGTAGTATAGATCTTCCGGGATATAGCAATCAGCCCCAGCATTTT
CDR3 length: 19; clone size: NA; D gene: NA; V gene: TRBV6-1; J gene: TRBJ2-7; CDR3 protein: CASSEAGRTVPKYSYEQYF; CDR3 DNA: TGTGCCAGCAGTGAAGCGGGAAGGACAGTCCCCAAGTACTCCTACGAGCAGTACTTC
CDR3 length: 18; clone size: NA; D gene: NA; V gene: TRBV27; J gene: TRBJ1-6; CDR3 protein: CASSSGIAGIGYNSPLHF; CDR3 DNA: TGTGCCAGCAGTTCAGGGATCGCTGGCATAGGCTATAATTCACCCCTCCACTTT
CDR3 length: 15; clone size: NA; D gene: NA; V gene: TRBV2; J gene: TRBJ2-3; CDR3 protein: CASSARPQVKDTQYF; CDR3 DNA: TGTGCCAGCAGTGCGCGTCCGCAGGTAAAAGATACGCAGTATTTT
CDR3 length: 14; clone size: NA; D gene: NA; V gene: TRBV2; J gene: TRBJ1-5; CDR3 protein: CASNGGESNQPQHF; CDR3 DNA: TGTGCCAGCAATGGGGGGGAGAGCAATCAGCCCCAGCATTTT
CDR3 length: 16; clone size: NA; D gene: TRBD2; V gene: TRBV7-2; J gene: TRBJ2-3; CDR3 protein: CASSFRTSAPTDTQYF; CDR3 DNA: TGTGCCAGCAGCTTTAGGACTAGCGCCCCCACAGATACGCAGTATTTT